This T cell receptor (beta chain) came from a study of shared clonotypes between healthy human individuals. V was cut by 4 bases and J by 1 base, with 10 bases left in between. Per germline, CDR1 LNHDA and CDR2 SQIVND (reference sequence). The CDR3 runs to 14 residues. This table comes from immunoSEQ multiplex PCR, and its TCRdb copy is limited to in-frame clones, with some not included. The table has 2,500,000 or so clones, roughly 90% seen once. The sample was naive CD4+ T cells from PBMCs. This sample's subset: CD45RA+ positively selected. The chain has TRBV19 and TRBJ2-5; D remains ambiguous. The clonotype originates from a man aged 18 to 30 in good health. Some clones in this sample may be carry-over from other donors' samples. The CDR3 DNA reads TGTGCCAGTAGTAATCGAGGTATCCAAGAGACCCAGTACTTC. It yields the protein CASSNRGIQETQYF.